This T cell receptor beta chain emerged from a study of long-term antiretroviral therapy in people with HIV. It was version v3.0 of the immunoSEQ assay that was run at survey level. Here immunoSEQ multiplex PCR was the method, and the copy in TCRdb shows in-frame clones only, minus some. The sample has 20,000 to 25,000 clones, around 90% seen once. The CDR3 has 11 residues. The ends were cut back, 4 bases at V and 14 bases at J, with 13 bases in the middle. The germline V gene encodes CDR1 SGHKS and CDR2 YYEKEE (reference sequence). Each donor had at least one pre-ART and at least two post-ART PBMC samples.

The sample here was unsorted PBMCs, taken 0.2 years before starting antiretroviral therapy. This chain links TRBV5-5 with TRBJ2-1; D is unclear. The clonotype comes from a man aged 18 to 29 with HIV. CDR3 nucleotide sequence: TGTGCCAGCAGCCTGGGCGCACTGGAGTTCTTC. Translated, it gives CASSLGALEFF.